This entry describes one T cell receptor beta chain. Its target is not known. Sequencing was performed with immunoSEQ multiplex PCR; in TCRdb, only in-frame clones are kept and a portion is missing. The sample shows roughly 2.5 million clones, approximately 90% of them seen only once. This sample was included in a study of shared clonotypes between healthy human individuals. Overall study results and limits: A handful of donors had around 5.5% of their naive CD4 clonotypes in common.

This CDR3 is 16 amino acids long. Per germline, CDR1 SGDLS and CDR2 YYNGEE. With V trimmed by 2 bases and J by 4 bases, 3 bases remained unmatched. The V gene is TRBV9, the J gene TRBJ2-3; TRBD2 aligns across 14 bases. The sample taken for sequencing was naive CD4+ T cells sorted from blood. Subset of the sample: CD45RA+ positively selected. The receptor was isolated from a man younger than 30 in good health. CDR3 region: CASSVGLAGESDTQYF. In DNA, the CDR3 is TGTGCCAGCAGCGTGGGACTAGCGGGAGAGTCAGATACGCAGTATTTT.